The TCR beta chain described here comes from a study of T cell responses to AZD1222 COVID-19 vaccine. Study background: Researchers grouped second doses given at about 4 or about 12 weeks into one pool.

About this clone itself: The antigen is unknown.

Germline loops: CDR1 SQVTM, CDR2 ANQGSEA. The CDR3 is 13 amino acids. Trimming left V 3 bases short and J 3 bases short, with 6 bases between. TCRdb's copy holds only in-frame clones and misses some; the assay was immunoSEQ multiplex PCR. The sample has 90,000 to 120,000 clones; 85% to 90% are singletons. Study-wide points: Most donors were white British, females outnumbered males, and clonal diversity was possibly underestimated. CD4 TCRs associated with vaccination spanned spike, dominating at 160-218 and 743-854. Repertoires were sampled only after the peak T cell response.

The material was peripheral blood, obtained on day 0 of AZD1222 vaccination. The chain combines TRBV29-1 with TRBJ2-6; possible D gene TRBD2, 6 bases. The receptor comes from an adult in good health. The CDR3 nucleotides read TGCAGCGTTGAGGGAGGTGGGGCCAACGTCCTGACTTTC. Its translation: CSVEGGGANVLTF.